These 6 T cell receptor beta chains were all obtained from the same sample, sequenced in a study of blood T cells in healthy people across ages (dated by TCRdb to the mid-2010s). Receptors were amplified or captured by 5' RACE. The data were produced on an Illumina HiSeq 2500. The second PCR ran for roughly 6 to 11 cycles and used a J-beta primer mix along with a sample-barcoded 5' primer. Clones were called with MiXCR by TCRdb after fastp trimmed the public reads at Q25, and only in-frame beta chains were retained. Rows matching on CDR3 protein sequence are summarized as one entry with the most common DNA and genes. This sample lists more than 450,000 distinct CDR3 sequences; 25% to 35% were detected once. 3% to 4% of the sample belongs to the ten largest clones. This sample was also put to use in a study of T cells of mothers and their children.

The sequencing sample was made of blood. The source of these receptors is a boy aged 2-15 years in good health.

The gene calls are TRBV11-2 and TRBJ2-5; 11 bases line up with TRBD2. Germline values: CDR1 SGHAT, CDR2 FQNNGV. CDR3 size: 16 residues. V lost 3 bases, J lost 2 bases, and 5 bases stayed unmatched. As DNA, the CDR3 is TGTGCCAGCAGCTTCGGACTAGCGGGCCTACAAGAGACCCAGTACTTC. It translates to CASSFGLAGLQETQYF.

V usage is TRBV7-2 and J usage is TRBJ2-3, with D perhaps matching TRBD1 or TRBD2 (6 bases each). The germline V and J ends were trimmed by 2 bases and 0 bases, with 9 bases remaining between them. Germline CDR1 SGHTA, CDR2 FQGNSA. The CDR3 is 15 residues long. The CDR3 nucleotides read TGTGCCAGCAGCTTAACGGGGGCCAGCACAGATACGCAGTATTTT. Translated, it gives CASSLTGASTDTQYF.

The chain has TRBV10-3 and TRBJ2-1; D gene ambiguous. This CDR3 is 12 amino acids long. Germline CDR1 and CDR2: ENHRY and SYGVKD. V was pared by 4 bases and J by 7 bases, with 8 bases between. CDR3 nucleotide sequence: TGTGCCATCAGTGTCGGGCAGAATGAGCAGTTCTTC. Amino acid sequence: CAISVGQNEQFF.

A few counts support this clonotype. The chain uses TRBV13 and TRBJ2-1; TRBD1 agrees at 9 bases. The DNA end lines up better with TRBJ2-5; the J call may be wrong. Germline CDR1 PRHDT, CDR2 FYEKMQ (reference sequence). This CDR3 has 13 amino acids. CDR3 DNA: TGTGCCAGCAGCTACGGACAGGGGGAGACCCAGTACTTC. This sequence encodes CASSYGQGETQYF.

The chain combines TRBV30 with TRBJ1-5, with D unclear. Germline V gene lookup returns CDR1 GTSNPN and CDR2 SVGIG (reference sequence). There are 13 residues in the CDR3. V lost 3 bases, J lost 3 bases, and 9 bases lay in between. The CDR3 is CAWRAGINQPQHF. Here the CDR3 DNA reads TGTGCCTGGAGAGCAGGAATCAATCAGCCCCAGCATTTT.

This clonotype was seen only a few times. V gene TRBV12-3 or TRBV12-4 combines with J gene TRBJ2-4; tentatively, D is TRBD1 (7 bases). The V gene lost 5 bases and the J gene lost 0 bases, with 14 bases spanning the gap. The CDR3 has 16 amino acids. The DNA for the CDR3 is TGTGCCAGCAGTCAAAGACAGGGACTAGCCAAAAACATTCAGTACTTC. This codes for CASSQRQGLAKNIQYF.